The rows below give T cell receptor beta chains drawn from one sample of a study of long-term antiretroviral therapy in people with HIV. The data were produced by immunoSEQ multiplex PCR, yet TCRdb's version contains in-frame clones alone and is incomplete. Altogether 34,000 or so clones are present, over 75% being singletons, with the ten largest covering 3.5% to 5.5%. Sample: unsorted PBMCs, taken about 3.5 years after starting antiretroviral therapy. The source of these receptors is a man younger than 35 with HIV. Both conserved end residues are part of each CDR3. The D gene is left open where the match is weak. The listing skips clone size in some rows; elsewhere it reads once, few, many or a size class.

CDR3nt | CDR3aa | j_gene | abundance | v_gene | d_gene
TGTGCCAGCAGATTAGGGACAGGGAACTACGAGCAGTACTTC | CASRLGTGNYEQYF | TRBJ2-7 | NA | TRBV6-5 | TRBD1
TGCGCCAGCAGCCAACGAACAGGGGCAACTAATGAAAAACTGTTTTTT | CASSQRTGATNEKLFF | TRBJ1-4 | once | TRBV4-1 | TRBD1
TGTGCCAGCAACTTGGCCAAGAGTATAGAAGCTTTCTTT | CASNLAKSIEAFF | TRBJ1-1 | NA | TRBV5-6 | NA
TGTGCCAGCAGCGAGGGCCGGAACACTGAAGCTTTCTTT | CASSEGRNTEAFF | TRBJ1-1 | NA | TRBV9 | NA
TGTGCCAGCAGCTTAAGTGTACCCGGGGATGGCTACACCTTC | CASSLSVPGDGYTF | TRBJ1-2 | NA | TRBV7-9 | NA
TGTGCCAGCAGCTTATGGGGTAGCGGGGACTACGAGCAGTACTTC | CASSLWGSGDYEQYF | TRBJ2-7 | once | TRBV7-9 | TRBD2
TGCAGTGCTAGTCGCGGGGAACAGTACTTC | CSASRGEQYF | TRBJ2-7 | NA | TRBV20-1 | NA
TGTGCCAGCCGCAAAAGGTTGGACGCGCCTATGTCCTACGAGCAGTACTTC | CASRKRLDAPMSYEQYF | TRBJ2-7 | NA | TRBV27 | NA
TGTGCCAGCAGATTGGGGGGGGTAGCTTTCTTT | CASRLGGVAFF | TRBJ1-1 | NA | TRBV5-4 | NA
TGTGCTAGTGGTTTCAGAGGGGGCGAATACTACGAGCAGTACTTC | CASGFRGGEYYEQYF | TRBJ2-7 | NA | TRBV12-5 | TRBD1
TGTGCCAGCAGTTCGGTAACCGGGGAGCTGTTTTTT | CASSSVTGELFF | TRBJ2-2 | NA | TRBV28 | NA
TGTGCCAGCAGCTTCCGGACTAGCACCGTCTACGAGCAGTACTTC | CASSFRTSTVYEQYF | TRBJ2-7 | NA | TRBV7-9 | TRBD2
TGTGCCAGCAGCCGCCGACAGGTGACTGAAGCTTTCTTT | CASSRRQVTEAFF | TRBJ1-1 | once | TRBV7-8 | NA
TGTGCCAGCAGCCAAGAAAGGAACGGGATCTTAGGAGGAAACACCATATATTTT | CASSQERNGILGGNTIYF | TRBJ1-3 | NA | TRBV4-2 | NA
TGTGCCAGCAGCGTAGACATCTTCTACTACGAGCAGTACTTC | CASSVDIFYYEQYF | TRBJ2-7 | NA | TRBV9 | NA
TGCGCCAGCAGCCAAGTTGGAGGGTTGACTGAAGCTTTCTTT | CASSQVGGLTEAFF | TRBJ1-1 | NA | TRBV4-3 | NA
TGTGCCAGCAGTTTTCCGGTGGGAGGGAGCTACGAGCAGTACTTC | CASSFPVGGSYEQYF | TRBJ2-7 | NA | TRBV28 | TRBD2